The 29 T cell receptor beta chains below come from one sample, sequenced in a study of cytomegalovirus exposure and HLA in healthy donors. The PCR employed 60 Vbeta primers together with 13 Jbeta primers. TCRdb keeps only in-frame clones here, not all; method: immunoSEQ multiplex PCR. The sample includes 95,000 to 150,000 clones, 80% seen only once; the top ten take around 10%. The specimen sequenced was PBMCs. These receptors all come from a man under 40 in good health and CMV-seropositive.

This chain links TRBV29-1 with TRBJ2-7; D gene unclear. Germline assignment: CDR1 SQVTM and CDR2 ANQGSEA. CDR3 length: 13 residues. Trimming removed 5 bases at V and 1 base at J, with 12 bases between. The CDR3 DNA is TGCAGCGTTCTGTGGGTAGCATCCTACGAGCAGTACTTC. The encoded protein is CSVLWVASYEQYF.

This clone was picked up one time. The CDR3 sequence is CASSLGDSTYEQYF. CDR3 in DNA: TGTGCCAGCAGTTTAGGAGACAGCACCTACGAGCAGTACTTC. The chain carries TRBV27 and TRBJ2-7, with TRBD1 as a possible D gene (5 bases). The CDR3 spans 14 residues. CDR1 and CDR2 (germline): MNHEY, SMNVEV (reference sequence). V gave up 2 bases and J gave up 2 bases, with 10 bases separating them.

The rearrangement joins TRBV2 to TRBJ2-1, with 9 bases lining up with TRBD1. J gave up 6 bases and V 9 bases, and 15 bases lay outside the gene matches. The CDR3 length is 16 residues. CDR1 is SNHLY, CDR2 FYNNEI, per germline. In nucleotides, the CDR3 is TGTGCCAGTTCCGGTGTCGGGGACAGGGCACGCAATGAGCAGTTCTTC. Its translation: CASSGVGDRARNEQFF.

The chain employs TRBV5-6 and TRBJ2-1; 9 bases match TRBD1. The J segment lost 7 bases and the V segment lost 2 bases, leaving 10 bases of the junction unmatched. Germline lookup yields CDR1 SGHDT and CDR2 YYEEEE. CDR3 length: 16 amino acids. The CDR3 region is CASSLTGTGSGNEQFF. The CDR3 DNA reads as TGTGCCAGCAGCTTAACCGGGACAGGGAGCGGAAATGAGCAGTTCTTC.

The J gene is TRBJ2-7, the V gene TRBV7-9, with 7 bases aligning to TRBD2. V lost 8 bases to trimming and J lost 1 base; unmatched junction nucleotides: 8. This CDR3 has 14 residues. Per germline, CDR1 SEHNR and CDR2 FQNEAQ (reference sequence). CDR3 protein: CASESGVGSYEQYF. The CDR3 nucleotides are TGTGCCAGCGAAAGCGGGGTGGGATCCTACGAGCAGTACTTC.

The chain recombines TRBV4-1 with TRBJ2-5; a possible D gene is TRBD2 (6 bases). This CDR3 comprises 16 residues. With 2 bases removed from V and 4 bases from J, the gap between germline ends came to 17 bases. Germline V lookup: CDR1 MGHRA, CDR2 YSYEKL. The CDR3 DNA sequence: TGCGCCAGCAGCCAAATCGGGACTCTCAGCGGAGAGACCCAGTACTTC. It yields the protein CASSQIGTLSGETQYF.

The gene calls are TRBV10-3 and TRBJ2-5; possible D gene TRBD2, 7 bases. Per germline, CDR1 ENHRY and CDR2 SYGVKD. The CDR3 totals 15 residues. Trimming removed 8 bases at V and 5 bases at J, with 21 bases between. The CDR3 reads CAISQGGGAQETQYF. CDR3 sequence (DNA): TGTGCCATCTCCCAAGGAGGGGGGGCCCAGGAGACCCAGTACTTC.

The chain is built from TRBV5-1 and TRBJ2-2; 12 bases agree with TRBD1. The germline gives CDR1 SGHRS, CDR2 YFSETQ. CDR3 length: 17 amino acids. Losses at the gene ends were 3 bases for V and 4 bases for J; bases not matched to a gene: 7. The CDR3 nucleotides are TGCGCCAGCAGCTCTGGCTGGGACAGGGGGCTCACCGGGGAGCTGTTTTTT. Protein sequence: CASSSGWDRGLTGELFF.

CDR3 in DNA: TGTGCCAGTAGTATAAGAGGCAGCTACACAGATACGCAGTATTTT. This sequence encodes CASSIRGSYTDTQYF. The gene calls are TRBV19 and TRBJ2-3; D is uncertain. The CDR3 length is 15 residues. The V gene lost 2 bases and the J gene lost 2 bases, with 11 bases spanning the gap. CDR1 and CDR2 (germline): LNHDA, SQIVND (reference sequence).

The V and J genes are TRBV6-6 and TRBJ1-1; D perhaps matches TRBD1 (6 bases). The CDR3 length is 13 residues. The V gene lost 4 bases and the J gene lost 5 bases, with 11 bases spanning the gap. Germline-derived CDR1 and CDR2 are MNHNY and SVGAGI (reference sequence). The CDR3, as DNA: TGTGCCAGCAGTTTTAACAGGGTGACTGAAGCTTTCTTT. This translates into CASSFNRVTEAFF.

V gene TRBV28 combines with J gene TRBJ2-2; perhaps TRBD2 as D (5 bases). Germline V gene sequence: CDR1 MDHEN, CDR2 SYDVKM. Trimming shortened V by 7 bases and J by 3 bases, and 9 bases separated the two germline ends. The CDR3 loop spans 13 amino acids. CDR3 nucleotides: TGTGCCAGCATAAAAGCGGACACCGGGGAGCTGTTTTTT. It encodes CASIKADTGELFF.

The V gene is TRBV11-3, the J gene TRBJ2-2, with 10 positions matching TRBD1. Trimming took 1 base from V and 7 from J; bases not matched to a gene: 3. The CDR3 is 15 amino acids. Germline V gives CDR1 SGHNT, CDR2 YENEEA. The CDR3 region has the DNA TGTGCCAGCAGCTTAGTTGGGACAGGGGACGGGGAGCTGTTTTTT. Translating it yields CASSLVGTGDGELFF.

This chain uses TRBV2 with TRBJ1-4; TRBD1 is a possible D gene (5 bases). Germline values: CDR1 SNHLY, CDR2 FYNNEI. The CDR3 is made up of 13 amino acids. V was shortened by 6 bases and J by 8 bases, with 13 bases between the two germline ends. The CDR3 is CASRQGPREKLFF. The CDR3 DNA follows: TGTGCCAGCAGGCAGGGTCCTCGGGAAAAACTGTTTTTT.

The CDR3 bases are TGTGCCAGCAGTGGCTTGGGACAGGGCTACTACGAGCAGTACTTC. Protein product: CASSGLGQGYYEQYF. V is TRBV6-5 and J is TRBJ2-7; 9 bases fit TRBD1. J gave up 3 bases and V 5 bases, and 8 bases lay outside the gene matches. This CDR3 is built from 15 residues. Germline-derived CDR1 and CDR2 are MNHEY and SVGAGI.

This chain connects TRBV6-1 to TRBJ1-2; maybe TRBD1 (5 bases). Per germline, CDR1 MNHNS and CDR2 SASEGT. With 4 bases removed from V and 2 bases from J, the gap between germline ends came to 8 bases. This CDR3 spans 13 amino acids. The DNA for the CDR3 is TGTGCCAGCAGTGTGTCAGGGAACTATGGCTACACCTTC. Protein sequence: CASSVSGNYGYTF.

This chain links TRBV19 with TRBJ2-2; D may be TRBD2 (5 bases). Germline CDR1 LNHDA, CDR2 SQIVND (reference sequence). The CDR3 covers 13 residues. The V and J ends lost 4 bases and 7 bases respectively, with 10 bases between them. This CDR3 reads CASSTGVGGELFF. Written as DNA, the CDR3 is TGTGCCAGTAGTACCGGGGTGGGCGGGGAGCTGTTTTTT.

The J gene is TRBJ2-1, the V gene TRBV5-1; D remains ambiguous. Germline V CDR1 and CDR2: SGHRS, YFSETQ. The CDR3 loop spans 14 amino acids. V was trimmed by 0 bases and J by 2 bases, leaving 6 bases between them. CDR3 amino acids: CASSLDPAYNEQFF. The CDR3 nucleotides read TGCGCCAGCAGCTTGGATCCAGCCTACAATGAGCAGTTCTTC.

V is TRBV5-7 and J is TRBJ2-1, with TRBD2 matching over 9 bases. TRBV5-7 is classed as an ORF, of uncertain function. J lost 7 bases, V lost 2 bases, and 7 bases had no gene match. The CDR3 contains 15 residues. The CDR3 here is CASSFLAGGLNEQFF. The CDR3 nucleotides are TGTGCCAGCAGCTTCCTGGCGGGGGGGCTAAATGAGCAGTTCTTC.

The chain links TRBV19 to TRBJ1-5; TRBD1 aligns across 7 bases. Germline CDR1 is LNHDA and CDR2 is SQIVND (reference sequence). The CDR3 length is 18 residues. The V and J ends lost 8 bases and 2 bases, in that order; junction bases with no gene match: 18. CDR3: CASLPGTVKNWGNQPQHF. CDR3 sequence (DNA): TGTGCCAGTCTCCCCGGGACAGTGAAAAATTGGGGCAATCAGCCCCAGCATTTT.

This clone occurred once. This sequence joins TRBV2 and TRBJ2-3, with TRBD2 matching 14 bases. In germline, CDR1 is SNHLY, CDR2 FYNNEI. The junction had 8 bases not matched to a gene; V was cut back by 3 bases and J by 3 bases. The length of the CDR3 is 18 residues. CDR3 in amino acids: CASSEATSGGAITDTQYF. CDR3 nucleotides: TGTGCCAGCAGTGAGGCGACTAGCGGGGGGGCCATAACAGATACGCAGTATTTT.

Comment on this clone: The junction and the germline gene differ at one end; a read error may be behind it. Other DNA sequences from this sample encode an identical CDR3 as well. The gene calls are TRBV7-3 and TRBJ1-1, with 7 bases lining up with TRBD1. The length of the CDR3 is 19 residues. Germline V gene lookup returns CDR1 SGHTA and CDR2 FQGTGA. CDR3 nucleotides: TGTGCCAGCAGTTTAACGACCCTCCTTGGGGACAGACGAAACACTGAAGCTTTCTTT. This encodes CASSLTTLLGDRRNTEAFF.

The rearrangement links TRBV7-8 to TRBJ2-3; 10 nucleotides align to TRBD1. The CDR3 covers 15 residues. V gave up 5 bases and J gave up 3 bases; unmatched junction bases: 5. Per the germline V gene, CDR1 is SGHVS and CDR2 is FQNEAQ. CDR3 bases: TGTGCCAGCAGCCCTGACAGGGGGCGGACAGATACGCAGTATTTT. This codes for CASSPDRGRTDTQYF.

The CDR3, as DNA: TGTGCCACCTCCCGGTCCGGGGATGAAGCTTTCTTT. Protein: CATSRSGDEAFF. This chain uses TRBV6-5 with TRBJ1-1, with D hard to call. In germline, CDR1 is MNHEY, CDR2 SVGAGI. V shed 10 bases and J shed 7 bases, with 16 bases lying between them. The CDR3 runs to 12 residues.

The chain is built from TRBV5-1 and TRBJ1-2; D gene ambiguous. CDR1 is SGHRS and CDR2 is YFSETQ in the germline V gene. Deletions cut 4 bases from V and 4 bases from J, with 14 bases between. This CDR3 region has 14 residues. DNA of the CDR3: TGCGCCAGCAGCACCCTGCGAGGGTCCTATGGCTACACCTTC. The encoded protein is CASSTLRGSYGYTF.

The gene calls are TRBV4-1 and TRBJ2-7, with D possibly matching TRBD1 (6 bases). CDR1 is MGHRA and CDR2 is YSYEKL in the germline V gene. The CDR3 is made up of 13 amino acids. Trimming removed 4 bases at V and 6 bases at J, with 13 bases between. The CDR3 is CASSPLPGVEQYF. The CDR3 nucleotides read TGCGCCAGCAGCCCACTCCCAGGGGTCGAGCAGTACTTC.

The chain carries TRBV21-1 and TRBJ2-1; the table gives TRBD2 as D, unverified against the DNA. TRBV21-1 counts as a pseudogene. This CDR3 is 16 amino acids long. The CDR3 nucleotides read TGTGCCAGCAGCAACTATAGCGGGGGGCTCTACAATGAGCAGTTCTTC. This encodes CASSNYSGGLYNEQFF.

V usage is TRBV10-3 and J usage is TRBJ2-7, with 7 bases aligning to TRBD2. The junction had 7 bases not matched to a gene; V was cut back by 10 bases and J by 7 bases. The germline V gene has CDR1 ENHRY and CDR2 SYGVKD. CDR3 length: 11 amino acids. The CDR3 reads CASSGGGEQYF. DNA of the CDR3: TGTGCCAGCAGCGGCGGGGGAGAGCAGTACTTC.

This sequence joins TRBV4-1 and TRBJ1-5, with 9 bases that match TRBD1. The CDR3 spans 15 residues. V lost 4 bases, J lost 1 base, and 2 bases stayed unmatched. Germline V gene data show CDR1 as MGHRA and CDR2 as YSYEKL. DNA for the CDR3: TGCGCCAGCAGCCCGGGGACAGGGAGCAATCAGCCCCAGCATTTT. It is translated as CASSPGTGSNQPQHF.

The chain joins TRBV30 to TRBJ2-7; TRBD2 matches 7 bases. V dropped 0 bases and J dropped 3; count of bases not matched to a gene: 8. CDR1 and CDR2 from the germline V gene are GTSNPN and SVGIG (reference sequence). The CDR3 length is 15 residues. CDR3 nucleotide sequence: TGTGCCTGGAGTGTTGGGTTTGGACTAGGCTACGAGCAGTACTTC. Translation gives CAWSVGFGLGYEQYF.